One sample yielded the 9 T cell receptor beta chains listed below, sequenced in a study of shared clonotypes between healthy human individuals. Libraries were prepared by immunoSEQ multiplex PCR; TCRdb keeps only in-frame clonotypes and omits some of them. The table includes about 2,200,000 clones, about 92% detected once. Only CD45RO-negative cells positively selected for CCR7 counted as naive CD8 cells, so terminally differentiated effector memory CD45RA+ cells were excluded. Sequencing input: naive CD8+ T cells from PBMCs. The receptors derive from a man aged 18 to 30 in good health. Some clones in this sample may be carry-over from other donors' samples.

The chain recombines TRBV10-3 with TRBJ2-3; either TRBD1 or TRBD2 may fit D (5 bases each). The CDR3 runs 15 residues. Germline CDR1 ENHRY, CDR2 SYGVKD. V dropped 6 bases and J dropped 5 bases, with 18 bases sitting between them. CDR3 residues: CAISEGGTLGDTQYF. CDR3 in DNA: TGTGCCATCAGCGAGGGTGGGACCCTCGGAGATACGCAGTATTTT.

The V and J genes are TRBV5-4 and TRBJ2-7, with unresolved D. V dropped 1 base and J dropped 0 bases, with 11 bases sitting between them. The CDR3 sequence is 15 residues long. Per germline, CDR1 SGHNT and CDR2 YYREEE (reference sequence). The CDR3 bases are TGTGCCAGCAGCTTGTTAAGGGTGGGCTCCTACGAGCAGTACTTC. Translated, it gives CASSLLRVGSYEQYF.

This chain links TRBV6-5 with TRBJ2-3; 8 bases map to TRBD2. The CDR3 length is 15 residues. The germline gives CDR1 MNHEY, CDR2 SVGAGI. The V and J ends lost 6 bases and 0 bases, in that order; junction bases with no gene match: 5. The CDR3 spells CASRSAGESTDTQYF. As DNA, the CDR3 is TGTGCCAGCAGATCAGCGGGGGAGAGCACAGATACGCAGTATTTT.

The chain links TRBV5-1 to TRBJ2-7, with 9 bases that match TRBD1. The V gene end was trimmed by 3 bases and the J gene end by 5 bases; junction bases not matched to a gene: 9. The germline CDR1 and CDR2 sequences are SGHRS and YFSETQ. CDR3 length: 15 amino acids. The CDR3 DNA reads as TGCGCCAGCAGCTGGCCGGGACAGGGTTCCCACGAGCAGTACTTC. Protein: CASSWPGQGSHEQYF.

The chain couples TRBV6-6 to TRBJ2-5, with D unresolved. The germline gives CDR1 MNHNY, CDR2 SVGAGI (reference sequence). This CDR3 has 13 residues. V shed 5 bases and J shed 2 bases, with 9 bases lying between them. The CDR3 region is CASSIARQETQYF. In nucleotides, the CDR3 is TGTGCCAGCAGTATCGCCAGGCAAGAGACCCAGTACTTC.

The chain employs TRBV11-2 and TRBJ1-4, with TRBD1 matching over 8 bases. Trimming cost V 0 bases and J 8 bases; bases outside gene matches: 2. The V gene's germline CDR1 is SGHAT and CDR2 FQNNGV. The CDR3 extends over 14 amino acids. The CDR3 sequence is CASSLDTGGEKLFF. The DNA of the CDR3 is TGTGCCAGCAGCTTAGATACAGGGGGGGAAAAACTGTTTTTT.

This chain joins TRBV5-1 and TRBJ1-4, with a possible D match to TRBD1 (6 bases). The germline V gene encodes CDR1 SGHRS and CDR2 YFSETQ. Trimming removed 2 bases at V and 3 bases at J, with 8 bases between. This CDR3 is built from 14 residues. The CDR3 protein is CASSFDRSNEKLFF. The CDR3, as DNA: TGCGCCAGCAGCTTTGACAGGTCTAATGAAAAACTGTTTTTT.

This clone was counted between two and nine times. This chain uses TRBV29-1 with TRBJ1-2, with a tentative D call TRBD1 (6 bases). Trimming stripped 6 bases from V and 4 bases from J, with 9 bases between. Germline V gives CDR1 SQVTM, CDR2 ANQGSEA. This CDR3 has 11 residues. The CDR3 DNA is TGCAGCGTATGGACAGCCTATGGCTACACCTTC. Protein sequence: CSVWTAYGYTF.

This chain joins TRBV7-2 and TRBJ2-7, with a tentative D call TRBD2 (5 bases). In germline, CDR1 is SGHTA, CDR2 FQGNSA. V dropped 3 bases and J dropped 3 bases, with 12 bases sitting between them. The CDR3 sequence is 14 residues long. CDR3 DNA: TGTGCCAGCAGCTTGCTCTCCGGGAACTACGAGCAGTACTTC. Its translation is CASSLLSGNYEQYF.